This T cell receptor (beta chain) was profiled in a study of blood T cell repertoires in COVID-19. Profiling relied on immunoSEQ multiplex PCR, and the TCRdb table lists in-frame clones only, not all of them. The sample lists some 430,000 clones; 90% were seen once. Sequenced sample: PBMCs or T cells enriched from blood (not recorded which). The clonotype originates from a man between 18 and 29 years old who had recovered from COVID-19.

The CDR3 sequence: CASSPPSGSYEQFF. DNA of the CDR3: TGTGCCAGCTCACCACCTAGCGGGAGTTATGAGCAGTTCTTC. This chain connects TRBV18 to TRBJ2-1; 9 bases are a match to TRBD2. The J segment lost 8 bases and the V segment lost 0 bases, leaving 2 bases of the junction unmatched. CDR3 size: 14 residues. CDR1 and CDR2 from the germline V gene are KGHSH and LQKENI. Full variable domain (outside the CDR3, taken from reference TRBV18 and TRBJ2-1): NAGVMQNPRHLVRRRGQEARLRCSPMKGHSHVYWYRQLPEEGLKFMVYLQKENIIDESGMPKERFSAEFPKEGPSILRIQQVVRGDSAAYFCASSPPSGSYEQFFGPGTRLTVL.